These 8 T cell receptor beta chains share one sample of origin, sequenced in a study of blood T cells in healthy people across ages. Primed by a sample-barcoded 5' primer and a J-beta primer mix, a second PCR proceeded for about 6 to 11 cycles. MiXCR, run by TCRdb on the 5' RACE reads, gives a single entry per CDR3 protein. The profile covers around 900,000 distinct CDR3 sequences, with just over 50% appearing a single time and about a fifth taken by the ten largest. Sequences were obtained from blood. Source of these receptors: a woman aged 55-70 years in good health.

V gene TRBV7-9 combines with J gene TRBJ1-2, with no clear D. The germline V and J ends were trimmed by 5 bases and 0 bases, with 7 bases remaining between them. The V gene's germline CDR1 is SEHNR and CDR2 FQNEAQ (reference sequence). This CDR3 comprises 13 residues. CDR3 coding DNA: TGTGCCAGCAGCCCAGCGGCTAACTATGGCTACACCTTC. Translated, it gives CASSPAANYGYTF.

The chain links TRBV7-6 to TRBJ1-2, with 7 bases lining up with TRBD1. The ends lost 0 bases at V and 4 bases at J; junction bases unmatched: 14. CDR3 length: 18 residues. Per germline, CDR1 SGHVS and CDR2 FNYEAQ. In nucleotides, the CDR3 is TGTGCCAGCAGCTTAGCACAAGGGGGCGCGAAGGGATCCTATGGCTACACCTTC. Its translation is CASSLAQGGAKGSYGYTF.

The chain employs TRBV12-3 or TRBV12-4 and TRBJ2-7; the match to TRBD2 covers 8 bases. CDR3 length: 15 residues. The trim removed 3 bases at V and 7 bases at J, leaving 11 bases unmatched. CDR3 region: CASSFGLAGSGEQYF. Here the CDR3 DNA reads TGTGCCAGCAGTTTTGGGCTAGCGGGCTCGGGAGAGCAGTACTTC.

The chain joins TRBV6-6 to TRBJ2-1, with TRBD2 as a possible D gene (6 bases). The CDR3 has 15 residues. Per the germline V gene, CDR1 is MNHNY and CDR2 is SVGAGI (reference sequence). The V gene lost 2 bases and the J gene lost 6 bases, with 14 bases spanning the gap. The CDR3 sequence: CASSYDRELCNEQFF. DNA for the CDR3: TGTGCCAGCAGTTACGATCGGGAGCTGTGCAATGAGCAGTTCTTC.

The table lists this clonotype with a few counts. Here the CDR3 DNA reads TGTGCCAGCAGCAAGCACGCCGGGACGTCCTCCTACGAGCAGTACTTC. Translating it yields CASSKHAGTSSYEQYF. The chain has TRBV7-2 and TRBJ2-7; D is tentatively TRBD1 or TRBD2 (5 bases each). V lost 5 bases and J lost 0, with 17 bases in between. Germline V gives CDR1 SGHTA, CDR2 FQGNSA. The CDR3 contains 16 residues.

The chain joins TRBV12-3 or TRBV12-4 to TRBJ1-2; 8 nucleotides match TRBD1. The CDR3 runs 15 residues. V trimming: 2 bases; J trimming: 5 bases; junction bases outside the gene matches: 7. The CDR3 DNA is TGTGCCAGCAGTTTAAGTCAGGGGGCGGTTTATGGCTACACCTTC. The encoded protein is CASSLSQGAVYGYTF.

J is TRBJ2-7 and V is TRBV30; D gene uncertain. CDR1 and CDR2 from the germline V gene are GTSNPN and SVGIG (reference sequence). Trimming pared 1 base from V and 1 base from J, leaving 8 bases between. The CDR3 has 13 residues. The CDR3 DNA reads TGTGCCTGGAGTGCAGGATTATCCTACGAGCAGTACTTC. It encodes CAWSAGLSYEQYF. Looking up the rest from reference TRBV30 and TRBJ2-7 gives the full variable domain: SQTIHQWPATLVQPVGSPLSLECTVEGTSNPNLYWYRQAAGRGLQLLFYSVGIGQISSEVPQNLSASRPQDRQFILSSKKLLLSDSGFYLCAWSAGLSYEQYFGPGTRLTVT.

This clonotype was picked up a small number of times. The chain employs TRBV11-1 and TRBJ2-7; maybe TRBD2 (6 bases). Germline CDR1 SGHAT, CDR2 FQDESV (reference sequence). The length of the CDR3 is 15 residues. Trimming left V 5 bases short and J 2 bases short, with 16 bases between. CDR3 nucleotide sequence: TGTGCCAGCAGCCGCACGGGAGCCCCCACCTACGAGCAGTACTTC. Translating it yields CASSRTGAPTYEQYF.